Presented here are 3 T cell receptor beta chains from one specimen sequenced in a study of Ad26.COV2.S vaccination and SARS-CoV-2 variants. Treatment noted: some 20 received Ad26.COV2.S at low or high dose, single or two shots; several received placebo; per-sample allocation not given. Specimen acquisition occurred on day 63 following the initial vaccine or placebo injection. Using immunoSEQ multiplex PCR, the repertoire was profiled, and TCRdb retains in-frame clones only, with some absent. The sample yields 400,000 to 450,000 clones, 75% to 95% seen once. The input for sequencing was peripheral blood, taken in a trial of Ad26.COV2.S vaccine versus placebo. Receptors were obtained from a person between 18 and 65 years old who received the Ad26.COV2.S COVID-19 vaccine or a placebo.

The CDR3 DNA follows: TGTGCCAGTAGTATAGATCCAACAGGCTCTAGCACAGATACGCAGTATTTT. Translation gives CASSIDPTGSSTDTQYF. The gene calls are TRBV19 and TRBJ2-3, with a tentative D call TRBD1 (5 bases). Germline loops: CDR1 LNHDA, CDR2 SQIVND (reference sequence). The CDR3 length is 17 residues. V lost 0 bases to trimming and J lost 0 bases, with 13 bases between them.

The chain uses TRBV6-6 and TRBJ1-5; D possibly corresponds to TRBD1 (5 bases). This CDR3 is 14 amino acids long. Germline V gene lookup returns CDR1 MNHNY and CDR2 SVGAGI (reference sequence). Trimming took 6 bases from V and 1 from J, leaving 10 bases between them. In DNA, the CDR3 is TGTGCCAGCAGGATGAGGGACAGCAATCAGCCCCAGCATTTT. Its protein is CASRMRDSNQPQHF.

This rearrangement joins TRBV11-1 to TRBJ2-5, with a possible D match to TRBD1 (6 bases). Deletions cut 5 bases from V and 4 bases from J, with 14 bases between. The CDR3 covers 14 residues. CDR1 and CDR2 (germline): SGHAT, FQDESV (reference sequence). CDR3 sequence reads: CASSQNGQRETQYF. DNA of the CDR3: TGTGCCAGCAGCCAGAACGGACAGAGAGAGACCCAGTACTTC.